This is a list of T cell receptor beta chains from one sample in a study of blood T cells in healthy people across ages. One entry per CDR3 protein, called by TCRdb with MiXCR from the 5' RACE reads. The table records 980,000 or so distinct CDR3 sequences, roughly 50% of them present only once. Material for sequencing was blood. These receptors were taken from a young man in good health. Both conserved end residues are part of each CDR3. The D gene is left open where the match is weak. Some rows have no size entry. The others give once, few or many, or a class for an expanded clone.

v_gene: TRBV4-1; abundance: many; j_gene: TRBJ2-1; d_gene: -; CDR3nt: TGCGCCAGCAGCCGGGAAGTACAGGGTAATGAGCAGTTCTTC; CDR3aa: CASSREVQGNEQFF
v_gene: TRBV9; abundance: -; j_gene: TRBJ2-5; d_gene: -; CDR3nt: TGTGCCAGCAGCGTAGCCAGCGGCCGGGAGACCCAGTACTTC; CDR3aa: CASSVASGRETQYF
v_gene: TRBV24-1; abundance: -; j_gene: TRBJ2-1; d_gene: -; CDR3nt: TGTGCCACCAGTGGCGTACAGGCCGGCTCCTACAATGAGCAGTTCTTC; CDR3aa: CATSGVQAGSYNEQFF
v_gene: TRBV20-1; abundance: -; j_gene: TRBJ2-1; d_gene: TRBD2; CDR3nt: TGCAGTGCTAGAGATCCGGCGGGGGGGCTCTTTAATGAGCAGTTCTTC; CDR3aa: CSARDPAGGLFNEQFF
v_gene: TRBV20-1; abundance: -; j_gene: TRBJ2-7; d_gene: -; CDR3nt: TGCAGTGCTAGCAACGCTGCTAGCTCCTACGAGCAGTACTTC; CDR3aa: CSASNAASSYEQYF
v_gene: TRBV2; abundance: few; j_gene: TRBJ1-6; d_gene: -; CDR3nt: TGTGCCAGCAGTGATATGACGGGGGCAAGTAATTCACCCCTCCACTTT; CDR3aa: CASSDMTGASNSPLHF
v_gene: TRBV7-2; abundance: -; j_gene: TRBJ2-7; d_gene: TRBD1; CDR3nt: TGTGCCAGCAGTTCCGGACAGGTTACCTACGAGCAGTACTTC; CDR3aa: CASSSGQVTYEQYF
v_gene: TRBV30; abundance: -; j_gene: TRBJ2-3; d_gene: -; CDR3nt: TGTGCCTGGAGTCCCGGGGGACCTACCACAGATACGCAGTATTTT; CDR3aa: CAWSPGGPTTDTQYF
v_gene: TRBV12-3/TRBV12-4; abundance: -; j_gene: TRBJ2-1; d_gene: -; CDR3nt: TGTGCCAGCAGCTATACAGGGACCTTTAGGAAGGAGCAGTTCTTC; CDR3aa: CASSYTGTFRKEQFF
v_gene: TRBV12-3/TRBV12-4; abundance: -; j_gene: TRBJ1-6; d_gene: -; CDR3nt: TGTGCCAGCAGTTTGCCAGGGTCCTCACCCCTCCACTTT; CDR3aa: CASSLPGSSPLHF
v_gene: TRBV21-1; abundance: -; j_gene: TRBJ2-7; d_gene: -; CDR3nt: TGTGCCAGCAGCAATGGCTGCAGGGGCTACGAGCAGTACTTC; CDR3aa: CASSNGCRGYEQYF
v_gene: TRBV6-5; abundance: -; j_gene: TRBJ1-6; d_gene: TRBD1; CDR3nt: TGTGCCAGCAGTTACCCCCCCGACAGGGGGCGCGGTGCCTATAATTCACCCCTCCACTTT; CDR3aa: CASSYPPDRGRGAYNSPLHF
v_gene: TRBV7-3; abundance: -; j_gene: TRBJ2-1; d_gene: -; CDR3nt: TGTGCCAGCAGCTCCTCCGGGGCGGGGTACAATGAGCAGTTCTTC; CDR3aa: CASSSSGAGYNEQFF
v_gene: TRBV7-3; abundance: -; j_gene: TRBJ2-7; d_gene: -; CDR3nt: TGTGCCAGCAGCTTAACTTGGGACTCAAGCTGCGAGCAGTACTTC; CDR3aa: CASSLTWDSSCEQYF
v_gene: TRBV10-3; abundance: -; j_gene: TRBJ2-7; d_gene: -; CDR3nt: TGTGCCATCAGTGAGCCAGACAGGGAGGTCTACGAGCAGTACTTC; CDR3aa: CAISEPDREVYEQYF
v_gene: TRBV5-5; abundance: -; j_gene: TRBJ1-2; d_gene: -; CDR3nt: TGTGCCAGCAGCTTTCAGGCAGGGGAGTATGGCTACACCTTC; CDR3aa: CASSFQAGEYGYTF
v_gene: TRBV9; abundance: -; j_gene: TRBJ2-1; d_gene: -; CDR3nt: TGTGCCAGCAGCGTGGGACGAGAATATCACAATGAGCAGTTCTTC; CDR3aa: CASSVGREYHNEQFF
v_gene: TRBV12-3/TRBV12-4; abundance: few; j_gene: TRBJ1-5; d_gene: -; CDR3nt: TGTGCCAGCAGTTTAACCGGGGAAGAACAGCCCCAGCATTTT; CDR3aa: CASSLTGEEQPQHF
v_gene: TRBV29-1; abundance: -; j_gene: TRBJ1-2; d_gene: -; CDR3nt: TGCAGCGTTGATCTCTATGGCTACACCTTC; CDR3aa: CSVDLYGYTF
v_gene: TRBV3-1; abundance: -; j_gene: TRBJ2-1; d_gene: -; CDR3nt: TGTGCCAGCGCCGACGGGGATAGCTCCTACAATGAGCAGTTCTTC; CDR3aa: CASADGDSSYNEQFF
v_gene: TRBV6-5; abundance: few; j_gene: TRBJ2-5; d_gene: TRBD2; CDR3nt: TGTGCCAGCAGTTACTCTGAGAGGCTAGCGGGGGGGCAAGAGACCCAGTACTTC; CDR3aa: CASSYSERLAGGQETQYF
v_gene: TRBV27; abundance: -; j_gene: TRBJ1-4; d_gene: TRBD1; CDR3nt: TGTGCCAGCACCTCGGGGACAGGGATGACTAATGAAAAACTGTTTTTT; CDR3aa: CASTSGTGMTNEKLFF
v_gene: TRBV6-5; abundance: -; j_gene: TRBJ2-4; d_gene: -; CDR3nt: TGTGCCAGCAATACGGGGACGGACATTCAGTACTTC; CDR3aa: CASNTGTDIQYF
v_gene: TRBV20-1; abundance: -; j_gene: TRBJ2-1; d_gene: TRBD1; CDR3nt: TGCAGTGCTAGAGATCACAGGGGGGCCAACAATGAGCAGTTCTTC; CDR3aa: CSARDHRGANNEQFF
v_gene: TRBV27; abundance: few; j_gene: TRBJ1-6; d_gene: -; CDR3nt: TGTGCCAGCAGTTTTCTCCGGGGGGGGATGGGATCACCCCTCCACTTT; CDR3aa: CASSFLRGGMGSPLHF
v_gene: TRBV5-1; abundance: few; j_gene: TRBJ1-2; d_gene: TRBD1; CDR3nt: TGCGCCAGCGCTCAAACAGGGGGTTTCGGTGGCTACACCTTC; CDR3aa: CASAQTGGFGGYTF
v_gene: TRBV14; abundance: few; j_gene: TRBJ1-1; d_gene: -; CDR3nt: TGTGCCAGCAGCCAAGGCTTCGATGTAGGGGAAACTGAAGCTTTCTTT; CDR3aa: CASSQGFDVGETEAFF
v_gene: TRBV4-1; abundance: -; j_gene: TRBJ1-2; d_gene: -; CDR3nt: TGCGCCAGCAGCGCCACAACCGGGACAACCTATATAGAAGATAACTATGGCTACACCTTC; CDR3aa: CASSATTGTTYIEDNYGYTF